Below are 21 T cell receptor beta chains sequenced from a single sample in a study of blood T cell repertoires in COVID-19. Data came from immunoSEQ multiplex PCR; TCRdb stores just in-frame clones and leaves some out. The sample carries 150,000 to 200,000 clones, roughly 84% recorded once. Sequenced: peripheral blood. The receptors stem from a woman over 75 with acute or convalescent COVID-19.

The V gene is TRBV6-2 or TRBV6-3, the J gene TRBJ1-1, with 7 bases lining up with TRBD1. CDR3 size: 15 residues. After removal of 5 bases from V and 0 bases from J, the junction contained 6 bases not matched to a gene. The germline V gene has CDR1 MNHEY and CDR2 SVGEGT. CDR3: CASSPTGALNTEAFF. CDR3 sequence (DNA): TGTGCCAGCAGTCCCACAGGGGCTCTGAACACTGAAGCTTTCTTT.

V gene TRBV9 combines with J gene TRBJ1-5; 8 bases match TRBD1. CDR1 is SGDLS, CDR2 YYNGEE, per germline. Trimming removed 4 bases from V and 6 bases from J; junction bases left unmatched: 3. CDR3 length: 13 amino acids. The CDR3 protein is CASSRTGSQPQHF. Written as DNA, the CDR3 is TGTGCCAGCAGCAGGACAGGGTCTCAGCCCCAGCATTTT.

J is TRBJ2-7 and V is TRBV29-1, with TRBD1 identical over 10 bases. CDR3 length equals 14 residues. CDR1 is SQVTM, CDR2 ANQGSEA, per germline. Unmatched junction bases numbered 3, after V lost 3 bases and J lost 1 base. CDR3 protein: CSVDAGQGSYEQYF. In nucleotides, the CDR3 is TGCAGCGTTGATGCGGGACAGGGGTCCTACGAGCAGTACTTC.

This clone occurred once. The chain couples TRBV19 to TRBJ2-3; D gene unclear. Trimming pared 7 bases from V and 6 bases from J, leaving 8 bases between. Germline V gives CDR1 LNHDA, CDR2 SQIVND (reference sequence). CDR3 length: 11 amino acids. CDR3 sequence (DNA): TGTGCCAGTATGGTCGGGGATACGCAGTATTTT. This translates into CASMVGDTQYF.

The V and J genes are TRBV3-1 (or the pseudogene TRBV3-2) and TRBJ2-1; weak D call: TRBD1 (6 bases). CDR3 length: 14 amino acids. Trimming shortened V by 4 bases and J by 6 bases, and 13 bases separated the two germline ends. CDR1 and CDR2 (germline): LGHDT, YNNKEL (reference sequence). Written as DNA, the CDR3 is TGTGCCAGCAGCCTCCGAGGGGGTAGCAATGAGCAGTTCTTC. Protein: CASSLRGGSNEQFF.

The CDR3 DNA is TGTGCTAGTGGTGGGACAACGAAGGACAATGAGCAGTTCTTC. It encodes CASGGTTKDNEQFF. The V and J genes are TRBV12-5 and TRBJ2-1; TRBD1 might be the D (6 bases). V was trimmed by 5 bases and J by 5 bases, leaving 13 bases between them. This CDR3 contains 14 residues. The germline gives CDR1 LGHNT, CDR2 FRNRAP. The whole variable domain, remainder taken from reference TRBV12-5 and TRBJ2-1, is DARVTQTPRHKVTEMGQEVTMRCQPILGHNTVFWYRQTMMQGLELLAYFRNRAPLDDSGMPKDRFSAEMPDATLATLKIQPSEPRDSAVYFCASGGTTKDNEQFFGPGTRLTVL.

The chain employs TRBV7-3 and TRBJ2-1, with no clear D. V lost 3 bases and J lost 0, with 9 bases in between. The germline V gene has CDR1 SGHTA and CDR2 FQGTGA. CDR3 length: 15 amino acids. The CDR3 loop reads CASSLTPSSYNEQFF. DNA of the CDR3: TGTGCCAGCAGCTTGACACCGAGCTCCTACAATGAGCAGTTCTTC.

The chain recombines TRBV10-3 with TRBJ2-1; 10 bases line up with TRBD2. Germline-derived CDR1 and CDR2 are ENHRY and SYGVKD. CDR3 length equals 15 residues. V lost 3 bases and J lost 8; bases outside the gene matches: 7. In DNA form, the CDR3 reads TGTGCCATCAGTGACCCTAGCGGGAGTTCTGATGAGCAGTTCTTC. Translated: CAISDPSGSSDEQFF.

The chain uses TRBV2 and TRBJ1-1; perhaps TRBD1 as D (5 bases). Germline loops: CDR1 SNHLY, CDR2 FYNNEI. V was shortened by 4 bases and J by 5 bases, with 11 bases between the two germline ends. This CDR3 has 13 residues. CDR3: CASSGGVGTEAFF. DNA for the CDR3: TGTGCCAGCAGTGGGGGGGTAGGAACTGAAGCTTTCTTT.

The chain couples TRBV6-5 to TRBJ1-2, with 8 bases matching TRBD1. The CDR3 consists of 15 residues. Trimming at V came to 0 bases and at J to 7 bases, leaving 7 bases not matched to a gene. Germline values: CDR1 MNHEY, CDR2 SVGAGI. In DNA, the CDR3 is TGTGCCAGCAGTTACTCGTGGACAGGGTACGGTGGCTACACCTTC. This translates into CASSYSWTGYGGYTF.

The chain carries TRBV5-6 and TRBJ1-5; a weak D match, TRBD1 (5 bases). Germline V lookup: CDR1 SGHDT, CDR2 YYEEEE. This CDR3 comprises 16 residues. V was pared by 5 bases and J by 1 base, with 16 bases between. The CDR3 DNA reads as TGTGCCAGCAGTCAAGGGGTAGGTAGGAGCAATCAGCCCCAGCATTTT. This sequence encodes CASSQGVGRSNQPQHF.

This clone has only one observation. This rearrangement joins TRBV3-1 (or the pseudogene TRBV3-2) to TRBJ1-1; 8 bases fit TRBD1. V gave up 4 bases and J gave up 11 bases; unmatched junction bases: 6. The CDR3 totals 12 residues. The germline V gene encodes CDR1 LGHDT and CDR2 YNNKEL (reference sequence). The CDR3 sequence is CASSPRTGRAFF. CDR3 bases: TGTGCCAGCAGCCCGCGGACAGGGCGGGCTTTCTTT.

This rearrangement joins TRBV6-1 to TRBJ1-3; D not resolved. Germline V gene lookup returns CDR1 MNHNS and CDR2 SASEGT. The CDR3 contains 13 residues. The germline V and J ends were trimmed by 3 bases and 8 bases, with 11 bases remaining between them. DNA of the CDR3: TGTGCCAGCAGTGAGAGGTCTGGTTACACCATATATTTT. It yields the protein CASSERSGYTIYF.

The rearrangement uses TRBV6-5 and TRBJ2-7, with D unclear. The CDR3 is made up of 12 amino acids. Germline V gives CDR1 MNHEY, CDR2 SVGAGI. V shed 6 bases and J shed 3 bases, with 9 bases lying between them. CDR3 nucleotide sequence: TGTGCCAGCAGGTCGACATTCTACGAGCAGTACTTC. It encodes CASRSTFYEQYF.

The chain links TRBV27 to TRBJ2-5; D may be TRBD1 (6 bases). Between the trimmed V and J ends, which lost 0 bases and 2 bases, there was a span of 19 bases. The CDR3 covers 18 residues. Per germline, CDR1 MNHEY and CDR2 SMNVEV (reference sequence). CDR3 nucleotide sequence: TGTGCCAGCAGTTTATCGGGGGCCAGGTCCCTGTCGCAAGAGACCCAGTACTTC. It translates to CASSLSGARSLSQETQYF.

V is TRBV5-1 and J is TRBJ1-1; D gene ambiguous. Germline V gives CDR1 SGHRS, CDR2 YFSETQ. The CDR3 runs 14 residues. Trimming left V 0 bases short and J 0 bases short, with 6 bases between. For the CDR3, the DNA is TGCGCCAGCAGCTTGGAAGGAGTGAACACTGAAGCTTTCTTT. Its translation: CASSLEGVNTEAFF.

The CDR3 bases are TGTGCCAGCACCCGAGGGGGGGGCCGCCACGAGCAGTACTTC. This translates into CASTRGGGRHEQYF. This sequence joins TRBV11-2 and TRBJ2-7, with a tentative D call TRBD2 (7 bases). This CDR3 contains 14 residues. Trimming stripped 7 bases from V and 5 bases from J, with 18 bases between. Germline V gives CDR1 SGHAT, CDR2 FQNNGV. Full variable domain (rest looked up from reference TRBV11-2 and TRBJ2-7): EAGVAQSPRYKIIEKRQSVAFWCNPISGHATLYWYQQILGQGPKLLIQFQNNGVVDDSQLPKDRFSAERLKGVDSTLKIQPAKLEDSAVYLCASTRGGGRHEQYFGPGTRLTVT.

V and J are TRBV6-5 and TRBJ1-1, with D possibly being TRBD1 (6 bases). The CDR3 loop spans 13 amino acids. Germline V CDR1 and CDR2: MNHEY, SVGAGI. The ends were cut back, 7 bases at V and 3 bases at J, with 12 bases in the middle. The CDR3 nucleotides read TGTGCCAGCACTATCCCAGGGGACACTGAAGCTTTCTTT. Its translation: CASTIPGDTEAFF.

The gene calls are TRBV5-1 and TRBJ2-7; D may be TRBD1 (7 bases). Germline CDR1 SGHRS, CDR2 YFSETQ. V lost 0 bases, J lost 5 bases, and 12 bases lay in between. The CDR3 loop spans 14 amino acids. CDR3 nucleotide sequence: TGCGCCAGCAGCTTGGATGCAGGGGGGAACGAGCAGTACTTC. It codes for CASSLDAGGNEQYF.

This clone was recorded a few times. This rearrangement joins TRBV7-2 to TRBJ1-2; D perhaps matches TRBD1 (5 bases). V dropped 4 bases and J dropped 5 bases, with 11 bases sitting between them. Germline V gene sequence: CDR1 SGHTA, CDR2 FQGNSA. The CDR3 is made up of 13 amino acids. The CDR3 DNA reads TGTGCCAGCAGCTCCGCAGGGATTTATGGCTACACCTTC. This gives the protein CASSSAGIYGYTF.

The chain uses TRBV5-1 and TRBJ2-1; 8 positions agree with TRBD2. CDR1 and CDR2 from the germline V gene are SGHRS and YFSETQ. The V gene end was trimmed by 0 bases and the J gene end by 8 bases; junction bases not matched to a gene: 10. The CDR3 is 16 residues long. This chain's CDR3 is CASSLASGGEYDEQFF. The DNA of the CDR3 is TGCGCCAGCAGCTTGGCCAGCGGGGGAGAATACGATGAGCAGTTCTTC.